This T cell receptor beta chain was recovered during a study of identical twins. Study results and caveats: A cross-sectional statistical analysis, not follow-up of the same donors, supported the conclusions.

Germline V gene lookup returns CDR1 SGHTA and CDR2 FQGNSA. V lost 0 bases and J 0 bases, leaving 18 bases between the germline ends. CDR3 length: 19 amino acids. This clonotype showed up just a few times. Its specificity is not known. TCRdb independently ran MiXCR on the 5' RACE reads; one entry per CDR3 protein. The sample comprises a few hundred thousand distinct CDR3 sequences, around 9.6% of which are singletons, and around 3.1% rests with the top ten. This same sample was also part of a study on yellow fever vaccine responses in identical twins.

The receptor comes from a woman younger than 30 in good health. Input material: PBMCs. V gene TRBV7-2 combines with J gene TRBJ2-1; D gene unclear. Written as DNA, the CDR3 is TGTGCCAGCAGCTTAGCAAGAAGTAACCAACCAAGCTCCTACAATGAGCAGTTCTTC. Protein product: CASSLARSNQPSSYNEQFF.